The rows below give T cell receptor beta chains drawn from one sample of a study of T cell repertoires in cytomegalovirus infection. TCRdb redid the calling of the reads with MiXCR, one entry per CDR3 protein. The data show tens of thousands of distinct CDR3 sequences, about 3.8% seen once. The sample was PBMCs. Every receptor here comes from a human donor in good health (CMV status not recorded). Some clones in this sample may be carry-over from other donors' samples. Each CDR3 is given with its conserved first and last residue. A D gene is named only where the DNA matches it firmly. Size values are once, few and many counts, or a class for expanded clones, and some rows have none.

v_call: TRBV6-2/TRBV6-3
j_call: TRBJ1-1
d_call: NA
clone_size: NA
cdr3_nt: TGTGCCAGCAGTGCCTCGGGACTAGAGAACACTGAAGCTTTCTTT
cdr3_aa: CASSASGLENTEAFF

v_call: TRBV7-8
j_call: TRBJ1-1
d_call: NA
clone_size: many
cdr3_nt: TGTGCCAGCAGCCGACTAGGGGAGGGCACTGAAGCTTTCTTT
cdr3_aa: CASSRLGEGTEAFF

v_call: TRBV20-1
j_call: TRBJ1-2
d_call: TRBD1
clone_size: many
cdr3_nt: TGCAGTGCTAGAGATCAGGGTGGAGGGGGCAGCTATGGCTACACCTTC
cdr3_aa: CSARDQGGGGSYGYTF

v_call: TRBV7-2
j_call: TRBJ2-5
d_call: TRBD2
clone_size: many
cdr3_nt: TGTGCCAGCAGCTTGGAGACTAGCGTTAGAGAGACCCAGTACTTC
cdr3_aa: CASSLETSVRETQYF

v_call: TRBV4-2
j_call: TRBJ1-4
d_call: NA
clone_size: many
cdr3_nt: TGTGCCAGCAGCCGTGGAGACAGTGCAACTAATGAAAAACTGTTTTTT
cdr3_aa: CASSRGDSATNEKLFF

v_call: TRBV12-3/TRBV12-4
j_call: TRBJ1-6
d_call: NA
clone_size: many
cdr3_nt: TGTGCCAGCAGCCCCCCTGGGGTCGCCTATAATTCACCCCTCCACTTT
cdr3_aa: CASSPPGVAYNSPLHF

v_call: TRBV27
j_call: TRBJ1-1
d_call: TRBD1
clone_size: many
cdr3_nt: TGTGCCAGCAGCACCCACAGGGGGAACACTGAAGCTTTCTTT
cdr3_aa: CASSTHRGNTEAFF

v_call: TRBV20-1
j_call: TRBJ1-6
d_call: NA
clone_size: many
cdr3_nt: TGCAGTGCTGGACAACAGGGTCAAGTTTCACCCCTCCACTTT
cdr3_aa: CSAGQQGQVSPLHF

v_call: TRBV15
j_call: TRBJ1-2
d_call: NA
clone_size: many
cdr3_nt: TGTGCCACCAGCAGAGTCACAGGGCGAGGCAGCTCTGGCTACACCTTC
cdr3_aa: CATSRVTGRGSSGYTF

v_call: TRBV5-6
j_call: TRBJ1-1
d_call: NA
clone_size: many
cdr3_nt: TGTGCCAGCAGCTTGGCAGGGTGGAGGGCTGAAGCTTTCTTT
cdr3_aa: CASSLAGWRAEAFF

v_call: TRBV11-1
j_call: TRBJ1-6
d_call: NA
clone_size: many
cdr3_nt: TGTGCCAGCAGCTTACGAGATAATTCACCCCTCCACTTT
cdr3_aa: CASSLRDNSPLHF

v_call: TRBV2
j_call: TRBJ2-1
d_call: TRBD2
clone_size: many
cdr3_nt: TGTGCCAGCGGCGGGAGCTCCTACAATGAGCAGTTCTTC
cdr3_aa: CASGGSSYNEQFF

v_call: TRBV7-8
j_call: TRBJ1-5
d_call: TRBD1
clone_size: many
cdr3_nt: TGTGCCAGCAGCTTGGGACAGGGAAGTCAGCCCCAGCATTTT
cdr3_aa: CASSLGQGSQPQHF

v_call: TRBV7-2
j_call: TRBJ2-6
d_call: NA
clone_size: many
cdr3_nt: TGTGCCAGCAGCTTAGATCGGCGACGGGGGACTGGGGCCAACGTCCTGACTTTC
cdr3_aa: CASSLDRRRGTGANVLTF

v_call: TRBV7-6
j_call: TRBJ1-5
d_call: NA
clone_size: many
cdr3_nt: TGTGCCAGCAGTCCAAATGGGGGGGCATGGGAGCCCCAGCATTTT
cdr3_aa: CASSPNGGAWEPQHF

v_call: TRBV20-1
j_call: TRBJ1-2
d_call: TRBD1
clone_size: many
cdr3_nt: TGCAGTGCTACGGGACAGGGGGAGCAGGCTAACTATGGCTACACCTTC
cdr3_aa: CSATGQGEQANYGYTF

v_call: TRBV7-2
j_call: TRBJ2-7
d_call: NA
clone_size: many
cdr3_nt: TGTGCCAGCAGCTTAGTGTTAGCCTCCTACGAGCAGTACTTC
cdr3_aa: CASSLVLASYEQYF

v_call: TRBV28
j_call: TRBJ2-7
d_call: TRBD2
clone_size: many
cdr3_nt: TGTGCCAGCAGTTTAGGGGGAGGGACCACCTACGAGCAGTACTTC
cdr3_aa: CASSLGGGTTYEQYF

v_call: TRBV4-1
j_call: TRBJ1-1
d_call: TRBD1
clone_size: few
cdr3_nt: TGCGCCAGCAGCCGCACGACAGGGACTTACACTGAAGCTTTCTTT
cdr3_aa: CASSRTTGTYTEAFF

v_call: TRBV6-1
j_call: TRBJ2-1
d_call: TRBD2
clone_size: many
cdr3_nt: TGTGCCAGCATCGTCGGCGGGAGGGGACACGAGCAGTTCTTC
cdr3_aa: CASIVGGRGHEQFF

v_call: TRBV14
j_call: TRBJ2-3
d_call: NA
clone_size: many
cdr3_nt: TGTGCCAGCAGCCAAGATCTTATGGTTTTCAGCACAGATACGCAGTATTTT
cdr3_aa: CASSQDLMVFSTDTQYF

v_call: TRBV7-2
j_call: TRBJ1-1
d_call: TRBD1
clone_size: many
cdr3_nt: TGTGCCAGCAGCTTAGCGGGGACAGGGGGAGCCCGGACTGAAGCTTTCTTT
cdr3_aa: CASSLAGTGGARTEAFF

v_call: TRBV7-9
j_call: TRBJ1-4
d_call: NA
clone_size: NA
cdr3_nt: TGTGCCAGCCCAGGACCCGAAAAACTGTTTTTT
cdr3_aa: CASPGPEKLFF

v_call: TRBV5-6
j_call: TRBJ1-5
d_call: TRBD1
clone_size: many
cdr3_nt: TGTGCCAGCAGCTTCGGACAGGGGTTCGGCAATCAGCCCCAGCATTTT
cdr3_aa: CASSFGQGFGNQPQHF

v_call: TRBV6-2/TRBV6-3
j_call: TRBJ2-1
d_call: TRBD2
clone_size: NA
cdr3_nt: TGTGCCAGCATAACTAGCGGGGGCCGGGGGTTCTTC
cdr3_aa: CASITSGGRGFF

v_call: TRBV7-2
j_call: TRBJ1-1
d_call: NA
clone_size: many
cdr3_nt: TGTGCCAGCAGCTTAGAATCGCGGTCCACTGAAGCTTTCTTT
cdr3_aa: CASSLESRSTEAFF

v_call: TRBV18
j_call: TRBJ1-2
d_call: NA
clone_size: many
cdr3_nt: TGTGCCAGCTCACCAGGCCAGGGGTTGCCCTATGGCTACACCTTC
cdr3_aa: CASSPGQGLPYGYTF

v_call: TRBV6-5
j_call: TRBJ1-5
d_call: NA
clone_size: many
cdr3_nt: TGTGCCAGCAGTAAATCCTTTGGTGGCAATCAGCCCCAGCATTTT
cdr3_aa: CASSKSFGGNQPQHF

v_call: TRBV7-7
j_call: TRBJ1-6
d_call: NA
clone_size: many
cdr3_nt: TGTGCCAGCAGCGCCGAGGGCAGTAGAGATTCACCCCTCCACTTT
cdr3_aa: CASSAEGSRDSPLHF

v_call: TRBV13
j_call: TRBJ2-5
d_call: TRBD1
clone_size: many
cdr3_nt: TGTGCCAGCAGCTCTACAGGGGGCGCGGAGACCCAGTACTTC
cdr3_aa: CASSSTGGAETQYF

v_call: TRBV28
j_call: TRBJ2-5
d_call: TRBD1
clone_size: many
cdr3_nt: TGTGCCAGCAGGACCGGGACAGGGGGCCTGGAGACCCAGTACTTC
cdr3_aa: CASRTGTGGLETQYF

v_call: TRBV11-2
j_call: TRBJ2-1
d_call: TRBD1
clone_size: many
cdr3_nt: TGTGCCAGCACCCAGGGACAGGTGGTGATCTTC
cdr3_aa: CASTQGQVVIF

v_call: TRBV3-1
j_call: TRBJ2-7
d_call: NA
clone_size: many
cdr3_nt: TGTGCCAGCAGCCAGGGTAGATCGGTCGGAGCCTACGAGCAGTACTTC
cdr3_aa: CASSQGRSVGAYEQYF

v_call: TRBV5-1
j_call: TRBJ2-2
d_call: TRBD1
clone_size: many
cdr3_nt: TGCGCCAGCAGCCGGGACAGGGTGAACACCGGGGAGCTGTTTTTT
cdr3_aa: CASSRDRVNTGELFF

v_call: TRBV27
j_call: TRBJ2-1
d_call: NA
clone_size: NA
cdr3_nt: TGTGCCAGCAGTTGGGCAGGATTGAACCATGAGCAGTGCTTC
cdr3_aa: CASSWAGLNHEQCF

v_call: TRBV7-9
j_call: TRBJ2-1
d_call: TRBD2
clone_size: many
cdr3_nt: TGTGCCAGCAGCTTTGGTGGCGGGGGGGGCTACAATGAGCAGTTCTTC
cdr3_aa: CASSFGGGGGYNEQFF

v_call: TRBV7-8
j_call: TRBJ1-2
d_call: TRBD1
clone_size: many
cdr3_nt: TGTGCCAGCAGCGTTGACAGGGGAGGCGGCTACACCTTC
cdr3_aa: CASSVDRGGGYTF

v_call: TRBV12-3/TRBV12-4
j_call: TRBJ1-3
d_call: NA
clone_size: many
cdr3_nt: TGTGCCAGCAGTTTAGCTTTTGCAGGGGTCTCTGGAAACACCATATATTTT
cdr3_aa: CASSLAFAGVSGNTIYF

v_call: TRBV18
j_call: TRBJ1-1
d_call: NA
clone_size: many
cdr3_nt: TGTGCCAGCTCACCACTTGGGGCGGGGGCAAGTACTGAAGCTTTCTTT
cdr3_aa: CASSPLGAGASTEAFF

v_call: TRBV27
j_call: TRBJ1-2
d_call: TRBD1
clone_size: many
cdr3_nt: TGTGCCAGCAGTTTGGAAGTACAGGGGGCCGGGGGCTACACCTTC
cdr3_aa: CASSLEVQGAGGYTF

v_call: TRBV4-1
j_call: TRBJ2-7
d_call: NA
clone_size: many
cdr3_nt: TGCGCCAGCAGCCAGGTCGGGAGCTCCTACGAGCAGTACTTC
cdr3_aa: CASSQVGSSYEQYF

v_call: TRBV7-2
j_call: TRBJ2-7
d_call: NA
clone_size: many
cdr3_nt: TGTGCCAGCAGCCTCCGAGAGGGCTCCTACGAGCAGTACTTC
cdr3_aa: CASSLREGSYEQYF

v_call: TRBV18
j_call: TRBJ1-1
d_call: NA
clone_size: many
cdr3_nt: TGTGCCAGCTCACCAGGCGGGAACACTGAAGCTTTCTTT
cdr3_aa: CASSPGGNTEAFF

v_call: TRBV20-1
j_call: TRBJ2-3
d_call: TRBD2
clone_size: many
cdr3_nt: TGCAGTGCCACCCCCCTCCCACTAGCGGGGGGCACAGATACGCAGTATTTT
cdr3_aa: CSATPLPLAGGTDTQYF

v_call: TRBV7-2
j_call: TRBJ1-1
d_call: NA
clone_size: many
cdr3_nt: TGTGCCAGCAGCTTATGGGGGGCGAACACTGAAGCTTTCTTT
cdr3_aa: CASSLWGANTEAFF

v_call: TRBV20-1
j_call: TRBJ1-2
d_call: TRBD1
clone_size: many
cdr3_nt: TGCAGTGCTCCCGAGACAGGGCATGGCTACACCTTC
cdr3_aa: CSAPETGHGYTF

v_call: TRBV28
j_call: TRBJ1-5
d_call: NA
clone_size: many
cdr3_nt: TGTGCCAGCAGTTTATCGGGGGACACTCAGCCCCAGCATTTT
cdr3_aa: CASSLSGDTQPQHF

v_call: TRBV2
j_call: TRBJ2-5
d_call: TRBD2
clone_size: many
cdr3_nt: TGTGCCAGCAGTGTTCGGAGGGAGGGGGAGACCCAGTACTTC
cdr3_aa: CASSVRREGETQYF

v_call: TRBV5-1
j_call: TRBJ1-2
d_call: NA
clone_size: many
cdr3_nt: TGCGCCAGCAGCTTGGACCGTTCTAACTATGGCTACACCTTC
cdr3_aa: CASSLDRSNYGYTF

v_call: TRBV7-2
j_call: TRBJ2-5
d_call: NA
clone_size: many
cdr3_nt: TGTGCCAGCAGCTTAGTTAGGCGGACCAAAGAGACCCAGTACTTC
cdr3_aa: CASSLVRRTKETQYF